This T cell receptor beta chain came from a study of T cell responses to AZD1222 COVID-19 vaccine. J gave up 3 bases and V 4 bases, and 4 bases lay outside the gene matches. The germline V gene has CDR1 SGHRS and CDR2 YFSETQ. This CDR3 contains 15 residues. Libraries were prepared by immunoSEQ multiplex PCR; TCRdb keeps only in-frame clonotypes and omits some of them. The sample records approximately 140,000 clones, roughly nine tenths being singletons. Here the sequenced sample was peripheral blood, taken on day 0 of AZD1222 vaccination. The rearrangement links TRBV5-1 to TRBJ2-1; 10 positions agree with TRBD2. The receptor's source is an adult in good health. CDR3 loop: CASSPTSGNYNEQFF. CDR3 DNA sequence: TGCGCCAGCAGCCCCACTAGCGGGAACTACAATGAGCAGTTCTTC.